The next 15 T cell receptor beta chains were all read from a single sample in a study of T-cell memory formation after mild COVID-19. TCRdb re-called the 5' RACE reads with MiXCR, one entry per CDR3 protein. The profile shows under 150,000 distinct CDR3 sequences, about 20% of them singletons. Sequencing was done on a sample of PBMCs or a T cell subset sorted from them (not recorded which). These receptor sequences come from a man aged 18 to 30 who had mild COVID-19 (a few samples of this study predate the infection). Cell type and time point are not known.

This clonotype occurred a few times. The V call is TRBV7-2, the J call TRBJ2-1, with 9 nucleotides matching TRBD2. The CDR3 runs 17 residues. V shed 5 bases and J 7 bases; nucleotides not matched to a gene: 15. Germline V gene data show CDR1 as SGHTA and CDR2 as FQGNSA. CDR3: CASSPLAGGPFYNEQFF. For the CDR3, the DNA is TGTGCCAGCAGCCCCCTGGCGGGGGGGCCTTTTTATAATGAGCAGTTCTTC.

This clonotype showed up just a few times. The DNA for the CDR3 is TGTGCCAGCAGCTTGGCCGAGGCCAAAAACATTCAGTACTTC. It is translated as CASSLAEAKNIQYF. The chain links TRBV5-5 to TRBJ2-4; the D is unclear. The CDR3 has 14 amino acids. Germline V lookup: CDR1 SGHKS, CDR2 YYEKEE (reference sequence). V was cut by 0 bases and J by 1 base, with 5 bases left in between.

Written as DNA, the CDR3 is TGCGCCAGCAGCTTGGTTAGCGGGTCCTACGAGCAGTACTTC. This encodes CASSLVSGSYEQYF. V gene TRBV5-1 combines with J gene TRBJ2-7; TRBD2 matches 7 bases. The length of the CDR3 is 14 residues. Germline V lookup: CDR1 SGHRS, CDR2 YFSETQ. J gave up 1 base and V 0 bases, and 1 base lay outside the gene matches.

CDR3 in amino acids: CASSQGATYEQYV. Written as DNA, the CDR3 is TGCGCCAGCAGCCAAGGAGCGACCTACGAGCAGTACGTC. The gene calls are TRBV4-1 and TRBJ2-7; D remains ambiguous. This CDR3 is 13 amino acids long. The V end lost 1 base, the J end lost 2 bases, and 6 bases lay between the germline ends. Germline CDR1 MGHRA, CDR2 YSYEKL.

The V call is TRBV27, the J call TRBJ1-1; tentatively, D is TRBD1 (5 bases). With 6 bases removed from V and 1 base from J, the gap between germline ends came to 15 bases. CDR1 is MNHEY, CDR2 SMNVEV, per germline (reference sequence). This CDR3 is built from 15 residues. For the CDR3, the DNA is TGTGCCAGCAGAGACGACGGGGGAGAGAACACTGAAGCTTTCTTT. Encoded protein: CASRDDGGENTEAFF.

V and J are TRBV4-2 and TRBJ2-2, with no clear D. The CDR3 covers 15 residues. The germline CDR1 and CDR2 sequences are LGHNA and YNFKEQ. V lost 1 base and J 6 bases, leaving 12 bases between the germline ends. The CDR3 region has the DNA TGTGCCAGCAGCCAAGTCGCCGTTTCAGCCGGGGAGCTGTTTTTT. This sequence encodes CASSQVAVSAGELFF.

V and J are TRBV7-2 and TRBJ1-2; 7 positions match TRBD1. Germline CDR1 and CDR2: SGHTA and FQGNSA. The CDR3 spans 14 residues. The junction had 7 bases not matched to a gene; V was cut back by 5 bases and J by 4 bases. The CDR3 DNA follows: TGTGCCAGCAGCGCGCCCCCAGGGGGCTATGGCTACACCTTC. Translated: CASSAPPGGYGYTF.

The chain joins TRBV7-9 to TRBJ2-1; unclear D gene. This CDR3 comprises 12 residues. Trimming shortened V by 1 base and J by 10 bases, and 8 bases separated the two germline ends. The germline V gene has CDR1 SEHNR and CDR2 FQNEAQ (reference sequence). The chain's CDR3 is CASSLEWSEQFF. CDR3 nucleotides: TGTGCCAGCAGCTTAGAGTGGTCAGAGCAGTTCTTC.

This clonotype was seen a single time. This chain links TRBV14 with TRBJ2-6, with D unresolved. Germline V gene data show CDR1 as SGHDN and CDR2 as FVKESK. The V end was cut by 1 base, the J end by 0 bases, with 4 bases between. The CDR3 sequence is 15 residues long. The CDR3 DNA is TGTGCCAGCAGCCAAGTTGGCTCTGGGGCCAACGTCCTGACTTTC. It encodes CASSQVGSGANVLTF.

This clonotype was detected ten times or more. The gene calls are TRBV4-1 and TRBJ1-2, with a tentative D call TRBD1 (5 bases). The germline V and J ends were trimmed by 1 base and 7 bases, with 16 bases remaining between them. Germline V gives CDR1 MGHRA, CDR2 YSYEKL. CDR3 length: 15 residues. The DNA of the CDR3 is TGCGCCAGCAGCCAAGTCATTCCGGGGGACGGTGGCTACACCTTC. Protein sequence: CASSQVIPGDGGYTF.

Only a few counts were recorded for this clonotype. Here the CDR3 reads CASSFVQGANEQYF. In DNA, the CDR3 is TGTGCCAGCAGCTTCGTACAGGGGGCTAACGAGCAGTACTTC. V is TRBV7-9 and J is TRBJ2-7, with TRBD1 matching 9 bases. The CDR3 loop spans 14 amino acids. The germline V gene encodes CDR1 SEHNR and CDR2 FQNEAQ (reference sequence). V was pared by 3 bases and J by 5 bases, with 5 bases of the junction left unmatched.

This clonotype was detected only a few times. V and J are TRBV10-2 and TRBJ2-1, with D tentatively TRBD1 or TRBD2 (5 bases each). Trimming pared 8 bases from V and 3 bases from J, leaving 11 bases between. This CDR3 has 13 residues. The germline CDR1 and CDR2 sequences are WSHSY and SAAADI. CDR3 sequence (DNA): TGCGCCAGCGGGACGCTGAACTACAATGAGCAGTTCTTC. It codes for CASGTLNYNEQFF.

V and J are TRBV7-6 and TRBJ1-1; D is unresolved. The CDR3 is made up of 13 amino acids. Deletions cut 5 bases from V and 1 base from J, with 8 bases between. Per the germline V gene, CDR1 is SGHVS and CDR2 is FNYEAQ. In nucleotides, the CDR3 is TGTGCCAGCAGCCAGCTGGAGAACACTGAAGCTTTCTTT. The encoded protein is CASSQLENTEAFF. Looking up the rest from reference TRBV7-6 and TRBJ1-1 gives the full variable domain: GAGVSQSPRYKVTKRGQDVALRCDPISGHVSLYWYRQALGQGPEFLTYFNYEAQQDKSGLPNDRFSAERPEGSISTLTIQRTEQRDSAMYRCASSQLENTEAFFGQGTRLTVV.

This CDR3 is CASSLPGTGAPRDIDTGELFF. The DNA for the CDR3 is TGTGCCAGCAGCTTACCCGGGACAGGGGCCCCTCGGGACATAGACACCGGGGAGCTGTTTTTT. V and J are TRBV7-8 and TRBJ2-2; 10 bases align to TRBD1. This CDR3 has 21 residues. V shed 2 bases and J 3 bases; nucleotides not matched to a gene: 18. The V gene's germline CDR1 is SGHVS and CDR2 FQNEAQ.

The chain joins TRBV6-5 to TRBJ1-2; perhaps TRBD1 as D (6 bases). V was trimmed by 5 bases and J by 3 bases, leaving 7 bases between them. Germline V gene data show CDR1 as MNHEY and CDR2 as SVGAGI. CDR3 length: 12 amino acids. The DNA for the CDR3 is TGTGCCAGCAGTCCAGGGGACTATGGCTACACCTTC. Translated: CASSPGDYGYTF.